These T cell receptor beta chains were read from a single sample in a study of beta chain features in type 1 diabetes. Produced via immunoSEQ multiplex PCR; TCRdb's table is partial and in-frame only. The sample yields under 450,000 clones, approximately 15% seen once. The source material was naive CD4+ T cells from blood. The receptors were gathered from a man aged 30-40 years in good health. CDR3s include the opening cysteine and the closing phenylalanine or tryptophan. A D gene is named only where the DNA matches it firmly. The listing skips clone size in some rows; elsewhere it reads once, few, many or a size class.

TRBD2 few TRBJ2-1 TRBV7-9 CASSPRLAGGGGNEQFF TGTGCCAGCAGCCCCAGACTAGCGGGAGGAGGGGGCAATGAGCAGTTCTTC
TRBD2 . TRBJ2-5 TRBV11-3 CASSSLSGTTLSAQYF TGTGCCAGCAGCTCCCTCAGCGGGACTACCCTATCGGCCCAGTACTTC
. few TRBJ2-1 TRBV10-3 CAIDGGGTQFF TGTGCCATCGATGGGGGCGGAACCCAGTTCTTC
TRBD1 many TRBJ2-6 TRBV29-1 CSVGQGSGANVLTF TGCAGCGTTGGACAGGGCTCTGGGGCCAACGTCCTGACTTTC
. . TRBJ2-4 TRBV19 CASSIGSQLAKNIQYF TGTGCCAGTAGTATTGGGAGTCAGCTAGCCAAAAACATTCAGTACTTC
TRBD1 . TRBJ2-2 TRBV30 CAWTRQGFTGELFF TGTGCCTGGACCAGACAGGGGTTCACCGGGGAGCTGTTTTTT
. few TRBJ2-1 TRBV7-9 CASSLGLVRQFF TGTGCCAGCAGCTTAGGACTAGTTCGGCAGTTCTTC
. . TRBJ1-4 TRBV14 CASSQDRGHYEKLFF TGTGCCAGCAGCCAAGATCGCGGCCATTATGAAAAACTGTTTTTT
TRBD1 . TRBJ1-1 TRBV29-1 CSVQGAKKRDTEAFF TGCAGCGTTCAGGGGGCTAAGAAGAGGGACACTGAAGCTTTCTTT
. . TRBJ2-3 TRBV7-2 CASSLRSGIGTDTQYF TGTGCCAGCAGCTTAAGGTCCGGGATAGGGACAGATACGCAGTATTTT
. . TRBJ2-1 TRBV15 CATSRDLGLSSNEQFF TGTGCCACCAGCAGAGATTTAGGATTGTCATCCAATGAGCAGTTCTTC
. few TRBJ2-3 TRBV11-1 CASSLASGTDTQYF TGTGCCAGCAGCTTAGCATCGGGCACAGATACGCAGTATTTT
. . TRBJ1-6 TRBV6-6 CAIRDTYNSPLHF TGTGCCATCCGGGACACTTATAATTCACCCCTCCACTTT
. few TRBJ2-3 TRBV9 CASSVEPSADTQYF TGTGCCAGCAGCGTAGAGCCAAGCGCAGATACGCAGTATTTT
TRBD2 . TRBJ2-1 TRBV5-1 CASSLVASGGTYNEQFF TGCGCCAGCAGCTTGGTTGCTAGCGGGGGAACCTACAATGAGCAGTTCTTC
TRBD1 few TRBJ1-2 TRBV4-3 CASSLGQGQAGGYTF TGCGCCAGCAGCTTAGGACAGGGCCAAGCGGGTGGCTACACCTTC
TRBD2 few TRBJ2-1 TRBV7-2 CASSAPGSGGNNEQFF TGTGCCAGCAGCGCCCCGGGAAGCGGGGGGAACAATGAGCAGTTCTTC
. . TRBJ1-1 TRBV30 CAWSPGARNTEAFF TGTGCCTGGAGCCCGGGGGCTAGAAACACTGAAGCTTTCTTT
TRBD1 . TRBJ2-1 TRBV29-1 CSVRTGDNEQFF TGCAGCGTTCGGACAGGGGACAATGAGCAGTTCTTC
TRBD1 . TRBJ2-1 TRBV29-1 CSGGQGAYNEQFF TGCAGCGGGGGACAGGGGGCCTACAATGAGCAGTTCTTC
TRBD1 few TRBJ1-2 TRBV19 CASRGTGSYGYTF TGTGCCAGCAGAGGGACAGGGAGCTATGGCTACACCTTC
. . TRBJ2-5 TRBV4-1 CASSPLRGETQYF TGCGCCAGCAGCCCTTTGCGGGGAGAGACCCAGTACTTC
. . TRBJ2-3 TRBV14 CASSQDLRFTDTQYF TGTGCCAGCAGCCAAGATTTAAGATTCACAGATACGCAGTATTTT
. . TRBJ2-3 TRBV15 CATSRDKARDGDTQYF TGTGCCACCAGCAGAGATAAGGCCCGAGACGGGGATACGCAGTATTTT
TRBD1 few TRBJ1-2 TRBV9 CASSVEGPTGDYGYTF TGTGCCAGCAGCGTAGAGGGGCCGACAGGGGACTATGGCTACACCTTC
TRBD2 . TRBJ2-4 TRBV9 CASSVEIAGGGIQYF TGTGCCAGCAGCGTAGAAATAGCGGGAGGTGGTATTCAGTACTTC
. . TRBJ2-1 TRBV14 CASSLKGINEQFF TGTGCCAGCAGCCTTAAGGGTATCAATGAGCAGTTCTTC
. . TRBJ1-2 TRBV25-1 CASSEVRSYGYTF TGTGCCAGCAGTGAAGTTAGGTCATATGGCTACACCTTC
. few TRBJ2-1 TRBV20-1 CSARAREQFF TGCAGTGCCCGGGCCAGGGAGCAGTTCTTC
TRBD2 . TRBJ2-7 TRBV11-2 CASTVGRGDTYEQYF TGTGCCAGCACCGTTGGGCGGGGGGACACCTACGAGCAGTACTTC
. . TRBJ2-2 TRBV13 CASSLVTDRTNTGELFF TGTGCCAGCAGCTTAGTAACCGACAGAACGAACACCGGGGAGCTGTTTTTT
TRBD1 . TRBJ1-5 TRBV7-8 CASSLVLQGATRQPQHF TGTGCCAGCAGCTTAGTCCTCCAGGGGGCCACACGTCAGCCCCAGCATTTT
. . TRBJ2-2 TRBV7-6 CASSLGGSTGELFF TGTGCCAGCAGCTTAGGGGGAAGCACCGGGGAGCTGTTTTTT
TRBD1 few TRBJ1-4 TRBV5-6 CASSGGTVIEKLFF TGTGCCAGCAGCGGAGGGACAGTGATAGAAAAACTGTTTTTT
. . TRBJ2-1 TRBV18 CASSPLLAPGYNEQFF TGTGCCAGCTCACCACTACTAGCCCCAGGGTACAATGAGCAGTTCTTC
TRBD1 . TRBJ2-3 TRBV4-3 CASSQGQGGADTQYF TGCGCCAGCAGCCAGGGACAGGGTGGAGCAGATACGCAGTATTTT
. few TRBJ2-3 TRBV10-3 CGTRDSTDTQYF TGTGGAACCCGAGATAGCACAGATACGCAGTATTTT
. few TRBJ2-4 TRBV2 CASQRTENIQYF TGTGCCAGCCAGAGGACAGAAAACATTCAGTACTTC
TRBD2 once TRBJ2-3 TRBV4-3 CASSQVAASGSLGRYF TGCGCCAGCAGCCAAGTAGCCGCTAGCGGGAGTCTGGGGCGGTATTTT